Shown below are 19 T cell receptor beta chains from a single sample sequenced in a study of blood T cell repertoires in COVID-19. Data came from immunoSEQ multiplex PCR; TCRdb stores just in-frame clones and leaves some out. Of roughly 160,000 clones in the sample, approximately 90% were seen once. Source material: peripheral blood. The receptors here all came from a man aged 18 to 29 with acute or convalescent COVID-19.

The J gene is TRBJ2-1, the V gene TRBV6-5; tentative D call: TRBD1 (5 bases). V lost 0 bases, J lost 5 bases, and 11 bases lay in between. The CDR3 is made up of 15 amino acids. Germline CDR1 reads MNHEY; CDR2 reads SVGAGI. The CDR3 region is CASSYSGLLNNEQFF. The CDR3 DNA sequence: TGTGCCAGCAGTTACTCGGGGCTGCTAAACAATGAGCAGTTCTTC.

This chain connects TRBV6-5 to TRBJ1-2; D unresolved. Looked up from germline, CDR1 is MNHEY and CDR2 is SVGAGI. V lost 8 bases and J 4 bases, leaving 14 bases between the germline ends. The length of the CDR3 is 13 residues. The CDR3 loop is CASASPGGYGYTF. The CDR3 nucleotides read TGTGCCAGCGCCTCTCCGGGAGGCTATGGCTACACCTTC.

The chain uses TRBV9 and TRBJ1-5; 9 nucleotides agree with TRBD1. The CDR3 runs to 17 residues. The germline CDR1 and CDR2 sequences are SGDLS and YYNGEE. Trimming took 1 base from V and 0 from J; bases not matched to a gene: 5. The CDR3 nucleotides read TGTGCCAGCAGCGTATCGGGACAGGGCCATAGCAATCAGCCCCAGCATTTT. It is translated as CASSVSGQGHSNQPQHF. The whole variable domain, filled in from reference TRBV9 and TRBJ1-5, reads DSGVTQTPKHLITATGQRVTLRCSPRSGDLSVYWYQQSLDQGLQFLIQYYNGEERAKGNILERFSAQQFPDLHSELNLSSLELGDSALYFCASSVSGQGHSNQPQHFGDGTRLSIL.

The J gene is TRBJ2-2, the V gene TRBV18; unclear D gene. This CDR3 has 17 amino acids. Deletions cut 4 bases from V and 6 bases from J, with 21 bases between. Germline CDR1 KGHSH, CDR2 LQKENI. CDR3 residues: CASSRNGPSLSPGELFF. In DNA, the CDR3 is TGTGCCAGCTCACGAAACGGTCCCAGTCTTAGCCCCGGGGAGCTGTTTTTT.

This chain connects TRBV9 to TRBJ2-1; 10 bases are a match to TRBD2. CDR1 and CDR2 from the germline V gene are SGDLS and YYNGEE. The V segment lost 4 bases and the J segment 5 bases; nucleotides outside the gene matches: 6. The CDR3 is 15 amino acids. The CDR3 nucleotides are TGTGCCAGCAGCCCGCGGACTAGCGGAAACAATGAGCAGTTCTTC. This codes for CASSPRTSGNNEQFF. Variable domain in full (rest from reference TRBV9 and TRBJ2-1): DSGVTQTPKHLITATGQRVTLRCSPRSGDLSVYWYQQSLDQGLQFLIQYYNGEERAKGNILERFSAQQFPDLHSELNLSSLELGDSALYFCASSPRTSGNNEQFFGPGTRLTVL.

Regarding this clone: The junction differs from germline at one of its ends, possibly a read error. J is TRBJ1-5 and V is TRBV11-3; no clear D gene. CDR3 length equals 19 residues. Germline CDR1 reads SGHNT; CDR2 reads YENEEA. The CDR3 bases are TGTGCCAGCAGCTTAGAACGGTATGTGGCGACATATAGCGATCAGCCCCAGCATTTT. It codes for CASSLERYVATYSDQPQHF.

CDR3 coding DNA: TGTGCCAGCAGTGAAGTAGGAGGGATTGAGACCCAGTACTTC. Translating it yields CASSEVGGIETQYF. The chain combines TRBV6-1 with TRBJ2-5; a weak D match, TRBD2 (6 bases). This CDR3 has 14 amino acids. V gave up 1 base and J gave up 5 bases, with 11 bases separating them. Germline loops: CDR1 MNHNS, CDR2 SASEGT.

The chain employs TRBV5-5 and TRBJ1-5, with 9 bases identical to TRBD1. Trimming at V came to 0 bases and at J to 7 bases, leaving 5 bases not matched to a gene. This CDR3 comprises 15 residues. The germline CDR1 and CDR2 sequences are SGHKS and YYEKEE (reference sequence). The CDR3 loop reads CASSLGTTGGQPQHF. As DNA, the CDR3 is TGTGCCAGCAGCTTGGGTACGACAGGGGGGCAGCCCCAGCATTTT. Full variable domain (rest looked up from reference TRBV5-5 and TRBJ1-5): DAGVTQSPTHLIKTRGQQVTLRCSPISGHKSVSWYQQVLGQGPQFIFQYYEKEERGRGNFPDRFSARQFPNYSSELNVNALLLGDSALYLCASSLGTTGGQPQHFGDGTRLSIL.

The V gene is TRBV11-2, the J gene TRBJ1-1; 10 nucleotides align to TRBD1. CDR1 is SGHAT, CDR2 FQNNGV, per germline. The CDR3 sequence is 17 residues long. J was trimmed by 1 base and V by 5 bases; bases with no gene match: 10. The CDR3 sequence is CASSPQGQGGRNTEAFF. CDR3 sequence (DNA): TGTGCCAGCAGCCCCCAAGGACAGGGGGGTCGGAACACTGAAGCTTTCTTT.

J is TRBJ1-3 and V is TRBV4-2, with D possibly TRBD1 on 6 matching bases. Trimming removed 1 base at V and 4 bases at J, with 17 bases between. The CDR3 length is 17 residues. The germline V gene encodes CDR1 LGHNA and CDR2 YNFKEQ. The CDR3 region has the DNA TGTGCCAGCAGCCAAGCTTCTAGCGGGGGGCCCGGAAACACCATATATTTT. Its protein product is CASSQASSGGPGNTIYF.

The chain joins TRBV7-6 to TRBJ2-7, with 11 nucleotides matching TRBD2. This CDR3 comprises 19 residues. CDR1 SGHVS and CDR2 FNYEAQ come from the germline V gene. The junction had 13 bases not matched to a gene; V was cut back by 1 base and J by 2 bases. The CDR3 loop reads CASSLVGGAGLAETYEQYF. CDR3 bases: TGTGCCAGCAGCTTAGTGGGCGGAGCGGGACTAGCGGAGACCTACGAGCAGTACTTC.

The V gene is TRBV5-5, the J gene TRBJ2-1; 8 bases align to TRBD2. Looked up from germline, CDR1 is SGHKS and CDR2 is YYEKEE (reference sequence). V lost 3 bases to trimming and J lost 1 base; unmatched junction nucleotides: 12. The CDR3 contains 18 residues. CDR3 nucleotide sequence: TGTGCCAGCAGCTGGTGGGGAGCGGGAGCTGGGTCCTACAATGAGCAGTTCTTC. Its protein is CASSWWGAGAGSYNEQFF.

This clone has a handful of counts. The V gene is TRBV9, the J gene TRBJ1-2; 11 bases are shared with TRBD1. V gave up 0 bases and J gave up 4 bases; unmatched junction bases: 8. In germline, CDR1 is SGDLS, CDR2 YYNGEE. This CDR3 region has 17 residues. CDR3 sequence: CASSVDGTGGRFYGYTF. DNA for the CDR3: TGTGCCAGCAGCGTAGATGGGACAGGGGGTAGATTCTATGGCTACACCTTC.

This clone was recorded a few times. DNA of the CDR3: TGCGCCAGCAGCTTGGAGGACAGTCACTATGGCTACACCTTC. Translation: CASSLEDSHYGYTF. The V and J genes are TRBV5-1 and TRBJ1-2; D is perhaps TRBD1 (6 bases). The germline V and J ends were trimmed by 0 bases and 3 bases, with 9 bases remaining between them. Germline CDR1 and CDR2: SGHRS and YFSETQ. CDR3 length equals 14 residues.

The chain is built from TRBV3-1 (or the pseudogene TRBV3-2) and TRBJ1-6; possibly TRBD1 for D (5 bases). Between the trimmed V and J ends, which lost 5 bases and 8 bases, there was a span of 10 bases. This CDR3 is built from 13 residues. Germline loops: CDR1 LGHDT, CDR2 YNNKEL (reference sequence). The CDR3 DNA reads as TGTGCCAGCAGCTACGGGGGTTATTCACCCCTCCACTTT. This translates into CASSYGGYSPLHF.

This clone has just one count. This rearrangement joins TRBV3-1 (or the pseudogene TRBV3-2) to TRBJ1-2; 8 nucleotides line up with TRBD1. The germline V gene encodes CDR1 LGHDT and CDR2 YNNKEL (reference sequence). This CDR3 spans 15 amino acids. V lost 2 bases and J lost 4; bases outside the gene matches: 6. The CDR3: CASSQSGQGGYGYTF. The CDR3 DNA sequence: TGTGCCAGCAGCCAATCCGGACAGGGCGGCTATGGCTACACCTTC.

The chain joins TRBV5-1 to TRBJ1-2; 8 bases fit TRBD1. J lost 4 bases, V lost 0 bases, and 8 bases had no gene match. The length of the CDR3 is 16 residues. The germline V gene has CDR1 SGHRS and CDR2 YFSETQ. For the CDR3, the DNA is TGCGCCAGCAGCTTGGGGACAGGGTTTAAGGGCTATGGCTACACCTTC. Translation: CASSLGTGFKGYGYTF.

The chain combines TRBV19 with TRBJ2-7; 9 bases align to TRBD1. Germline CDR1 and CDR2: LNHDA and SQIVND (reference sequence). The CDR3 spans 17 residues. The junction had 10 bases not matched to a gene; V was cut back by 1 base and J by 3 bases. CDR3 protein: CASSIGGGQGVSYEQYF. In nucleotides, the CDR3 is TGTGCCAGTAGTATAGGTGGGGGACAGGGCGTAAGCTACGAGCAGTACTTC.

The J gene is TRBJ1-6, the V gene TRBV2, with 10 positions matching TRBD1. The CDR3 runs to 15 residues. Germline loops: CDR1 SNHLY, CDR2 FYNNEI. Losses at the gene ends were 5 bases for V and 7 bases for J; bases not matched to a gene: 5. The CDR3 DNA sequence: TGTGCCAGCAGTTTCGACAGGGGGCGGAATTCACCCCTCCACTTT. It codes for CASSFDRGRNSPLHF.